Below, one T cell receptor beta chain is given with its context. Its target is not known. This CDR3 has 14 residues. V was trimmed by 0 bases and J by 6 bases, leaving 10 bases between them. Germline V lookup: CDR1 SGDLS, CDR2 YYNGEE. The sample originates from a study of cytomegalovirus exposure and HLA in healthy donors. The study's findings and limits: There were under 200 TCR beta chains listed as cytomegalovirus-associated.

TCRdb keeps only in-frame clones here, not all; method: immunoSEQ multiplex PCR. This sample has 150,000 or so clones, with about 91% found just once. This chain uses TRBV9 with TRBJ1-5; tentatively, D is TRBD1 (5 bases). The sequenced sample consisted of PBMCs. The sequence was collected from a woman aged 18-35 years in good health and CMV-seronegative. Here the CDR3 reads CASSVGQLGQPQHF. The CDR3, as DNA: TGTGCCAGCAGCGTAGGACAGTTAGGTCAGCCCCAGCATTTT.